The clone carrying this TCR beta chain has only a few counts. Its antigen remains unidentified. Deletions cut 4 bases from V and 0 bases from J, with 14 bases between. Germline CDR1 and CDR2: LGHNA and YNFKEQ. CDR3 length: 16 amino acids. The entry originates in a study of identical twins. Study-wide points: Beta out-of-frame twin sharing showed a weaker excess.

MiXCR, run by TCRdb on the 5' RACE reads, gives a single entry per CDR3 protein. The table has about 920,000 distinct CDR3 sequences, approximately 13% seen once; the top ten hold around 1.6%. Another study also made use of these data, one on yellow fever vaccine responses in identical twins.

Sequenced: PBMCs. This TCR was sampled from a woman between 18 and 30 years old in good health. J is TRBJ2-3 and V is TRBV4-2; TRBD2 is a possible D gene (5 bases). CDR3 in DNA: TGTGCCAGCAGCCCCGGCGAGCGGCAAAGCACAGATACGCAGTATTTT. Translation gives CASSPGERQSTDTQYF.